Shown below are 13 T cell receptor beta chains from a single sample sequenced in a study of T-cell memory formation after mild COVID-19. TCRdb reprocessed the 5' RACE reads with MiXCR, giving one entry per CDR3 protein. The sample has about 110,000 distinct CDR3 sequences, 9.5% to 15% seen once. Input material: PBMCs or a T cell subset sorted from them (not recorded which). The receptors derive from an adult woman who had mild COVID-19 (a few samples of this study predate the infection). Cell type and time point are not known.

The J gene is TRBJ1-5, the V gene TRBV19; weak D call: TRBD1 (6 bases). Germline assignment: CDR1 LNHDA and CDR2 SQIVND (reference sequence). The length of the CDR3 is 17 residues. Trimming took off 3 bases at V and 0 bases at J, with 15 bases between the two ends. The CDR3 loop is CASSILDSWTSNQPQHF. Written as DNA, the CDR3 is TGTGCCAGTAGTATTTTGGACAGCTGGACTAGCAATCAGCCCCAGCATTTT.

This clonotype has just a few counts. V usage is TRBV5-5 and J usage is TRBJ2-2, with D unclear. The CDR3 loop spans 12 amino acids. Germline V gene sequence: CDR1 SGHKS, CDR2 YYEKEE (reference sequence). V was pared by 6 bases and J by 9 bases, with 12 bases between. The CDR3 DNA reads TGTGCCAGCAAAATCCTCGGCCGGGAGCTGTTTTTT. Its translation: CASKILGRELFF.

A few counts support this clonotype. This chain joins TRBV29-1 and TRBJ2-3, with TRBD1 identical over 8 bases. This CDR3 region has 14 residues. Germline V gene lookup returns CDR1 SQVTM and CDR2 ANQGSEA. Unmatched junction bases numbered 9, after V lost 6 bases and J lost 4 bases. This chain's CDR3 is CSVRSPGGPDTQYF. In DNA, the CDR3 is TGCAGCGTCCGTTCCCCAGGGGGCCCAGATACGCAGTATTTT.

This clonotype was picked up a small number of times. The chain's CDR3 is CASSQPWAAVYNEQFF. The CDR3 nucleotides are TGTGCCAGCAGTCAACCGTGGGCAGCGGTCTACAATGAGCAGTTCTTC. The chain uses TRBV5-6 and TRBJ2-1; D possibly corresponds to TRBD2 (5 bases). Trimming cost V 5 bases and J 3 bases, with 18 bases left between them. The CDR3 runs 16 residues. Germline CDR1 is SGHDT and CDR2 is YYEEEE.

The chain combines TRBV6-5 with TRBJ1-1; 7 bases match TRBD1. CDR1 is MNHEY, CDR2 SVGAGI, per germline. The CDR3 extends over 16 amino acids. The J segment lost 0 bases and the V segment lost 2 bases, leaving 6 bases of the junction unmatched. Here the CDR3 reads CASSYGGDRVNTEAFF. As DNA, the CDR3 is TGTGCCAGCAGTTACGGGGGGGACAGAGTGAACACTGAAGCTTTCTTT.

In its sample, this clonotype was seen a few times. The chain combines TRBV7-6 with TRBJ2-3; D uncertain. The CDR3 extends over 16 amino acids. The germline V gene encodes CDR1 SGHVS and CDR2 FNYEAQ. The V end was cut by 2 bases, the J end by 3 bases, with 15 bases between. For the CDR3, the DNA is TGTGCCAGCAGCTTAAGGCCGTTGGCCGGGACAGATACGCAGTATTTT. Translation gives CASSLRPLAGTDTQYF.

CDR3 in DNA: TGTGCCAGCAGGCCTACCGGAGGACAGCTGAACACTGAAGCTTTCTTT. It translates to CASRPTGGQLNTEAFF. The chain couples TRBV7-9 to TRBJ1-1; TRBD1 might be the D (6 bases). V was cut by 6 bases and J by 0 bases, with 17 bases left in between. The CDR3 sequence is 16 residues long. The germline V gene has CDR1 SEHNR and CDR2 FQNEAQ (reference sequence).

There are a few counts of this clonotype. Compared with germline, one end of the junction differs, possibly owing to a read error. The chain carries TRBV14 and TRBJ1-2; D uncertain. Looked up from germline, CDR1 is SGHDN and CDR2 is FVKESK. This CDR3 is built from 14 residues. The CDR3 coding sequence is TGTGCCAGCAGCCAAATTACGGAAGACGGACCTCCATTCTTC. It specifies CASSQITEDGPPFF.

This chain connects TRBV4-1 to TRBJ1-4, with 7 bases aligning to TRBD1. Germline V gives CDR1 MGHRA, CDR2 YSYEKL. There are 16 residues in the CDR3. V trimming: 0 bases; J trimming: 5 bases; junction bases outside the gene matches: 6. CDR3 loop: CASSQEEGQWNEKLFF. The CDR3 DNA is TGCGCCAGCAGCCAAGAAGAGGGACAGTGGAATGAAAAACTGTTTTTT.

The rearrangement uses TRBV7-8 and TRBJ2-5, with D unresolved. Germline CDR1 and CDR2: SGHVS and FQNEAQ. The CDR3 contains 14 residues. Trimming removed 1 base from V and 3 bases from J, with 9 bases in between. The CDR3 protein is CASSLGRLEETQYF. Here the CDR3 DNA reads TGTGCCAGCAGCTTAGGGCGGCTAGAAGAGACCCAGTACTTC.

This clonotype was found a few times. J is TRBJ1-2 and V is TRBV24-1; D is ambiguous. The germline V gene encodes CDR1 KGHDR and CDR2 SFDVKD. The CDR3 has 12 amino acids. Trimming removed 4 bases at V and 8 bases at J, with 10 bases between. CDR3 DNA sequence: TGTGCCACCAGTGAGGGGTATCAAGGCTACACCTTC. It codes for CATSEGYQGYTF.

This clonotype was counted between two and nine times. The rearrangement joins TRBV6-2 or TRBV6-3 to TRBJ2-5; TRBD1 is a possible D gene (6 bases). Trimming pared 6 bases from V and 11 bases from J, leaving 16 bases between. Germline loops: CDR1 MNHEY, CDR2 SVGEGT. The CDR3 loop spans 12 amino acids. CDR3 bases: TGTGCCAGCAGCTCGACAGGTTGGGGACAGTACTTC. This codes for CASSSTGWGQYF.

Only a few counts were recorded for this clonotype. The rearrangement joins TRBV5-1 to TRBJ2-7, with no clear D. CDR3 length: 12 amino acids. Germline CDR1 is SGHRS and CDR2 is YFSETQ. V was cut by 4 bases and J by 5 bases, with 10 bases left in between. The CDR3 loop reads CASSAHGNEQYF. Written as DNA, the CDR3 is TGCGCCAGCAGCGCGCACGGAAACGAGCAGTACTTC.